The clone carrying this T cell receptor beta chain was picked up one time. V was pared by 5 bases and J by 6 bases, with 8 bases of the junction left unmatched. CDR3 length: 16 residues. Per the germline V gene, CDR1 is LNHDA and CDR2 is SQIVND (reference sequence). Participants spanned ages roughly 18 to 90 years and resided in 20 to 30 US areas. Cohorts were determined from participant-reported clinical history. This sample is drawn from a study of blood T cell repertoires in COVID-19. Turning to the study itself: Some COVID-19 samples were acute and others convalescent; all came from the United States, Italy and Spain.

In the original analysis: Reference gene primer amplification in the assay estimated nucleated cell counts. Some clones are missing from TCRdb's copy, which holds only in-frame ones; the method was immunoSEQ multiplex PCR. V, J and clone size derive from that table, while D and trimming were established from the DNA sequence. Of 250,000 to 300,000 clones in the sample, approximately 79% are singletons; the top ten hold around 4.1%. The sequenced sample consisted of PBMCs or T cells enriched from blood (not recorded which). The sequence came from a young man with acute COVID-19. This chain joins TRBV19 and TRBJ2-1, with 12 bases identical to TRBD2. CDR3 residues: CASSSRTSGTLNEQFF. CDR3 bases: TGTGCCAGTAGTTCACGGACTAGCGGGACCCTCAATGAGCAGTTCTTC.